These T cell receptor beta chains were read from a single sample in a study of vaccination effects on CD4 cells after COVID-19. These TCRs are of unknown antigen specificity. This table comes from immunoSEQ multiplex PCR, and its TCRdb copy is limited to in-frame clones, with some not included. The sample lists approximately 45,000 clones, roughly four fifths occurring once. Sequences were derived from CD4+ T cells from PBMCs cultured without peptide, sampled before COVID-19 vaccination. These receptors originate from a human donor who had a prior SARS-CoV-2 infection. Both conserved end residues are part of each CDR3. Each record gives: V gene, J gene, D gene, clone size, CDR3 protein, CDR3 DNA. A D gene is named only where the DNA matches it firmly. Rows may omit the clone size; those that give it use once, few, many or a size class.

V: TRBV28; J: TRBJ1-5; D: NA; size: few; CDR3: CASSLYTGSNQPQHF; DNA: TGTGCCAGCAGTTTATATACGGGGAGCAATCAGCCCCAGCATTTT
V: TRBV2; J: TRBJ2-5; D: TRBD2; size: NA; CDR3: CASIRTSGGETQYF; DNA: TGTGCCAGCATAAGGACTAGCGGTGGGGAGACCCAGTACTTC
V: TRBV5-1; J: TRBJ1-1; D: TRBD1; size: NA; CDR3: CASSQDRLGVWSEAFF; DNA: TGCGCCAGCAGCCAGGACAGGCTGGGGGTTTGGTCTGAAGCTTTCTTT
V: TRBV12-3/TRBV12-4; J: TRBJ1-5; D: NA; size: NA; CDR3: CASSLGQPQHF; DNA: TGTGCCAGCAGTTTAGGTCAGCCCCAGCATTTT
V: TRBV5-1; J: TRBJ2-3; D: NA; size: NA; CDR3: CASSRVGAGDTDTQYF; DNA: TGCGCCAGCAGCCGGGTGGGGGCGGGGGACACAGATACGCAGTATTTT
V: TRBV4-2; J: TRBJ2-6; D: NA; size: NA; CDR3: CASSQDWGAGGANVLTF; DNA: TGTGCCAGCAGCCAAGACTGGGGGGCAGGAGGGGCCAACGTCCTGACTTTC
V: TRBV4-3; J: TRBJ2-7; D: TRBD2; size: NA; CDR3: CASSQDIRGLAGENEQYF; DNA: TGCGCCAGCAGCCAAGACATCCGTGGACTAGCGGGAGAGAACGAGCAGTACTTC
V: TRBV2; J: TRBJ2-7; D: NA; size: NA; CDR3: CASSDRKYEQYF; DNA: TGTGCCAGCAGTGACAGAAAATACGAGCAGTACTTC
V: TRBV28; J: TRBJ1-2; D: NA; size: NA; CDR3: CASSSRDGGYTF; DNA: TGTGCCAGCAGTTCCAGGGACGGGGGCTACACCTTC
V: TRBV12-5; J: TRBJ1-1; D: TRBD1; size: NA; CDR3: CASTQQGAMDTEAFF; DNA: TGTGCTAGTACCCAACAGGGGGCGATGGACACTGAAGCTTTCTTT
V: TRBV2; J: TRBJ1-6; D: NA; size: NA; CDR3: CASRKGNSPLHF; DNA: TGTGCCAGCAGGAAGGGTAATTCACCCCTCCACTTT
V: TRBV9; J: TRBJ2-2; D: NA; size: NA; CDR3: CASSVEGVDIGELFF; DNA: TGTGCCAGCAGCGTAGAGGGTGTTGACATAGGGGAGCTGTTTTTT
V: TRBV4-2; J: TRBJ1-5; D: NA; size: few; CDR3: CASSQETVYSNQPQHF; DNA: TGTGCCAGCAGCCAAGAGACGGTCTATAGCAATCAGCCCCAGCATTTT
V: TRBV5-1; J: TRBJ2-3; D: NA; size: NA; CDR3: CASSLFQGTDTQYF; DNA: TGCGCCAGCAGCTTGTTCCAGGGCACAGATACGCAGTATTTT
V: TRBV5-4; J: TRBJ2-3; D: NA; size: NA; CDR3: CASSLDVGTDTQYF; DNA: TGTGCCAGCAGCTTGGATGTTGGCACAGATACGCAGTATTTT
V: TRBV18; J: TRBJ2-7; D: NA; size: NA; CDR3: CASSPSQTQHEQYF; DNA: TGTGCCAGCTCACCAAGCCAGACACAGCACGAGCAGTACTTC
V: TRBV4-2; J: TRBJ1-2; D: NA; size: few; CDR3: CASSQAGLYGYTF; DNA: TGTGCCAGCAGCCAAGCAGGGCTATATGGCTACACCTTC
V: TRBV7-9; J: TRBJ2-1; D: NA; size: NA; CDR3: CASSLTDNEQFF; DNA: TGTGCCAGCAGCCTGACAGACAATGAGCAGTTCTTC
V: TRBV5-1; J: TRBJ2-7; D: NA; size: NA; CDR3: CASSGAGTTAGEQYF; DNA: TGCGCCAGCAGCGGTGCCGGGACGACGGCGGGGGAGCAGTACTTC
V: TRBV5-4; J: TRBJ2-5; D: NA; size: NA; CDR3: CASSSGTRKETQYF; DNA: TGTGCCAGCAGCTCCGGGACTCGCAAAGAGACCCAGTACTTC
V: TRBV5-4; J: TRBJ2-1; D: TRBD2; size: NA; CDR3: CASSVGGRTSYNEQFF; DNA: TGTGCCAGCAGCGTGGGCGGGAGGACCTCCTACAATGAGCAGTTCTTC
V: TRBV18; J: TRBJ1-3; D: NA; size: NA; CDR3: CASSPEFSVVSGNTIYF; DNA: TGTGCCAGCTCACCTGAGTTTTCTGTCGTCTCTGGAAACACCATATATTTT
V: TRBV11-3; J: TRBJ2-3; D: NA; size: NA; CDR3: CASSYEAVNTDTQYF; DNA: TGTGCCAGCAGCTACGAGGCGGTTAACACAGATACGCAGTATTTT
V: TRBV7-9; J: TRBJ1-3; D: NA; size: once; CDR3: CASSFGRTAGNTIYF; DNA: TGTGCCAGCAGCTTCGGGCGGACAGCTGGAAACACCATATATTTT
V: TRBV5-1; J: TRBJ2-2; D: TRBD2; size: NA; CDR3: CASSFSGGNTGELFF; DNA: TGCGCCAGCAGCTTTAGCGGGGGTAACACCGGGGAGCTGTTTTTT
V: TRBV15; J: TRBJ2-3; D: NA; size: NA; CDR3: CATSRARRYSTDTQYF; DNA: TGTGCCACCAGCAGGGCCCGAAGATATAGCACAGATACGCAGTATTTT
V: TRBV18; J: TRBJ2-1; D: TRBD1; size: NA; CDR3: CASSAPGQDEQFF; DNA: TGTGCCAGCTCGGCCCCGGGACAGGATGAGCAGTTCTTC
V: TRBV20-1; J: TRBJ2-7; D: NA; size: NA; CDR3: CSASVQLPPYEQYF; DNA: TGCAGTGCTAGTGTTCAGCTGCCCCCCTACGAGCAGTACTTC
V: TRBV18; J: TRBJ2-1; D: TRBD2; size: NA; CDR3: CASSPSGRGGFGWIF; DNA: TGTGCCAGCTCACCCTCCGGGCGGGGGGGCTTTGGTTGGATCTTC
V: TRBV5-1; J: TRBJ2-1; D: TRBD2; size: NA; CDR3: CASSPGTSGNLYNEQFF; DNA: TGCGCCAGCAGCCCAGGGACTAGCGGGAATCTTTACAATGAGCAGTTCTTC
V: TRBV5-1; J: TRBJ2-3; D: TRBD2; size: NA; CDR3: CASSLLSRGDTQYF; DNA: TGCGCCAGCAGCTTGCTATCGCGGGGGGATACGCAGTATTTT
V: TRBV19; J: TRBJ2-7; D: NA; size: NA; CDR3: CASSIGGAGSYEQYF; DNA: TGTGCCAGTAGTATAGGAGGGGCAGGCTCCTACGAGCAGTACTTC
V: TRBV7-3; J: TRBJ2-3; D: NA; size: medium-sized; CDR3: CASSLGHQLGLDTQYF; DNA: TGTGCCAGCAGCTTAGGTCATCAACTAGGCTTGGATACGCAGTATTTT
V: TRBV27; J: TRBJ1-6; D: NA; size: NA; CDR3: CASSRWQAVSNSPLHF; DNA: TGTGCCAGCAGCCGTTGGCAGGCGGTCTCTAATTCACCCCTCCACTTT
V: TRBV20-1; J: TRBJ1-3; D: NA; size: few; CDR3: CSASDSRGTSGNTIYF; DNA: TGCAGTGCTAGTGACTCCAGGGGCACCTCTGGAAACACCATATATTTT
V: TRBV24-1; J: TRBJ2-3; D: NA; size: NA; CDR3: CATSDGGSTDTQYF; DNA: TGTGCCACCAGTGATGGGGGGAGCACAGATACGCAGTATTTT
V: TRBV5-5; J: TRBJ2-5; D: NA; size: NA; CDR3: CASSLEGGEITQYF; DNA: TGTGCCAGCAGCTTGGAGGGGGGAGAAATAACCCAGTACTTC
V: TRBV7-2; J: TRBJ1-1; D: NA; size: NA; CDR3: CASSPPGSTYTEAFF; DNA: TGTGCCAGCAGCCCGCCGGGCAGTACCTACACTGAAGCTTTCTTT
V: TRBV6-2/TRBV6-3; J: TRBJ2-3; D: NA; size: few; CDR3: CASSGSTDTQYF; DNA: TGTGCCAGCAGCGGGAGCACAGATACGCAGTATTTT